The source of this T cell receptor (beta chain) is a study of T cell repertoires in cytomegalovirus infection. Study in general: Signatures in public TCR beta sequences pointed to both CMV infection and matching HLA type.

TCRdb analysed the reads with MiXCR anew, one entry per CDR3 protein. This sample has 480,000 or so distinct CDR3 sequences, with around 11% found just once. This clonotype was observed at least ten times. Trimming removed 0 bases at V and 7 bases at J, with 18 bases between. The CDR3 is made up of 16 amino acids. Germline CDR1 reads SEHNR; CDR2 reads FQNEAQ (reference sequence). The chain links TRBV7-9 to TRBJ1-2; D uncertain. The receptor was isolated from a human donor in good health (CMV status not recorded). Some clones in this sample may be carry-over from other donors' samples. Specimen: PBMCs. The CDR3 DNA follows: TGTGCCAGCAGCTTAGCCTTAAGGGAGGGTGTTACTGGCTACACCTTC. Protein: CASSLALREGVTGYTF.